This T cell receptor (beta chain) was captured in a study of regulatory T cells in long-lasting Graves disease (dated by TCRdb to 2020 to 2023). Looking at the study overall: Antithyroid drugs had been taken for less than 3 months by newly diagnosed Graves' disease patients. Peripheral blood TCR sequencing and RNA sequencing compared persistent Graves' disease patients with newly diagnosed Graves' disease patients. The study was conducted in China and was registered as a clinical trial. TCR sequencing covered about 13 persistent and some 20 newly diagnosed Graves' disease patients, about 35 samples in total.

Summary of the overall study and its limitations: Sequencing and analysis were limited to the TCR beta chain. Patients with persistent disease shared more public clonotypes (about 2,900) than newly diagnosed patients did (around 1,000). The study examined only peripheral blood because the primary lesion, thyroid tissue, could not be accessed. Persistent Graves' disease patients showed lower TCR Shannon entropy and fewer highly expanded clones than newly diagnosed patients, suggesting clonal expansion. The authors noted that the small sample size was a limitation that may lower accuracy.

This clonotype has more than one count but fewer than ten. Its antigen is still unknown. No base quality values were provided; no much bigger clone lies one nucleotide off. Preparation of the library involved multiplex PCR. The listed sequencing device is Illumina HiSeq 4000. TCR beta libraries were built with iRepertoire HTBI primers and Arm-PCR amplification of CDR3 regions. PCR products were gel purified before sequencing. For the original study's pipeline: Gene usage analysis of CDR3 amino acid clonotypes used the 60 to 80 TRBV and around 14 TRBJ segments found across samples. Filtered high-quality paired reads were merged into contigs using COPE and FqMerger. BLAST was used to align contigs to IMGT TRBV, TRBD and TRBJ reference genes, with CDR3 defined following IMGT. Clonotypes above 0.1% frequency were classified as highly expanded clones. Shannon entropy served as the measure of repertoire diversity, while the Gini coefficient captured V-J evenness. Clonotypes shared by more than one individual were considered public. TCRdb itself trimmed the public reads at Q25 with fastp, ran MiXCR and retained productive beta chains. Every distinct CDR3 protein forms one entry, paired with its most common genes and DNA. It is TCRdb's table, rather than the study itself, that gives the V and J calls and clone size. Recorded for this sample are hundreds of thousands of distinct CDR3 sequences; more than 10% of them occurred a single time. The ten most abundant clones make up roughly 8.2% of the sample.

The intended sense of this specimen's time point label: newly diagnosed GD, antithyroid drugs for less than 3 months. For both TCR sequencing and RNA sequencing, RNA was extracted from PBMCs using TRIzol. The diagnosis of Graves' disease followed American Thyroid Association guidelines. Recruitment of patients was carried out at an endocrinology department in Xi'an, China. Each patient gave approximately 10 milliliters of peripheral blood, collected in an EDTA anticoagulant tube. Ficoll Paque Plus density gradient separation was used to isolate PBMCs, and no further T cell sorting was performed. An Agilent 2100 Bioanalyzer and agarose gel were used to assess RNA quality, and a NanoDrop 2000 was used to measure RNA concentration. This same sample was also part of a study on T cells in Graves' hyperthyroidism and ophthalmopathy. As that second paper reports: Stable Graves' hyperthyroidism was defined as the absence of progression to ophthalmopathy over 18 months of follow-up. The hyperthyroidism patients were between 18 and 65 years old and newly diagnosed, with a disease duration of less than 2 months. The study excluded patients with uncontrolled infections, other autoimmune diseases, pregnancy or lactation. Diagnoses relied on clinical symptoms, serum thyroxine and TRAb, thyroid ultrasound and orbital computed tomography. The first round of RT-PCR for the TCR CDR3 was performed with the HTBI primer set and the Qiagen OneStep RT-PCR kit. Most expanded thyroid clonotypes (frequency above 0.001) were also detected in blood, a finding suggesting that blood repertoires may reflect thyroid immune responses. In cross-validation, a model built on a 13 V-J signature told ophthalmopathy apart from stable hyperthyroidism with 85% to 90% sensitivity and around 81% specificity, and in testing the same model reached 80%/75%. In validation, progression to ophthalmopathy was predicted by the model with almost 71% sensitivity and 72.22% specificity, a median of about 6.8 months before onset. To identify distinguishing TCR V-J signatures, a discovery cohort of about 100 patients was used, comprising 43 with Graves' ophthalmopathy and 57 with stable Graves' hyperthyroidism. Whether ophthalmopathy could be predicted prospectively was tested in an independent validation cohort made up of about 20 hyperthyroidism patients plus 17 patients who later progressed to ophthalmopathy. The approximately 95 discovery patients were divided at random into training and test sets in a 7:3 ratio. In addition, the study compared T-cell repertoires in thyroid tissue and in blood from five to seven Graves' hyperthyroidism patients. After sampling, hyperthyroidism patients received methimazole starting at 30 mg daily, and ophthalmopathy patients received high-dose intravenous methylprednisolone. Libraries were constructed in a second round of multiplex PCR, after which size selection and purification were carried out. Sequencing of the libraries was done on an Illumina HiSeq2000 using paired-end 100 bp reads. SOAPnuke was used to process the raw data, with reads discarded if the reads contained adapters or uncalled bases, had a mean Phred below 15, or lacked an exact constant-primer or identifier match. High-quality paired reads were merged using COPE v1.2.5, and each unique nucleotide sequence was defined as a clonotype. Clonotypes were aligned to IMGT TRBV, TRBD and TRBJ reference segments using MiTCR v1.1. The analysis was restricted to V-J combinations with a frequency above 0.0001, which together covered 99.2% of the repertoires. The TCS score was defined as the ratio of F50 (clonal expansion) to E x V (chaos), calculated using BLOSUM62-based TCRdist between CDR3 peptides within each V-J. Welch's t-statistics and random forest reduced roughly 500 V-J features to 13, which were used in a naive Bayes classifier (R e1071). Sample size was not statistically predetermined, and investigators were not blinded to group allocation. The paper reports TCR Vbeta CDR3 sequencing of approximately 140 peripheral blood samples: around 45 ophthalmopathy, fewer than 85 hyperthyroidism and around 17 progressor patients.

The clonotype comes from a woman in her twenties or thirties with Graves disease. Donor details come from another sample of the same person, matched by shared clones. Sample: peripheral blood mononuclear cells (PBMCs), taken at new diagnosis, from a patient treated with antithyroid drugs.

The DNA sequence reads TGTGCCAGCAGCCAAGAAATCGGGACAGGTTTTTATTCACCCCTCCACTTT. Translated, this is CASSQEIGTGFYSPLHF. This receptor chain uses TRBV3-1 and TRBJ1-6; 8 central bases correspond to TRBD1. Here V drops 0 bases and J drops 8 bases, and the junction holds 9 bases not matched to any gene. CDR1 LGHDT and CDR2 YNNKEL are derived from the germline V gene (reference sequence). The CDR3 holds 17 amino acids from the cysteine to the phenylalanine. Kept here is only the CDR3 DNA, which spans 51 bases and is read in frame from base 1.